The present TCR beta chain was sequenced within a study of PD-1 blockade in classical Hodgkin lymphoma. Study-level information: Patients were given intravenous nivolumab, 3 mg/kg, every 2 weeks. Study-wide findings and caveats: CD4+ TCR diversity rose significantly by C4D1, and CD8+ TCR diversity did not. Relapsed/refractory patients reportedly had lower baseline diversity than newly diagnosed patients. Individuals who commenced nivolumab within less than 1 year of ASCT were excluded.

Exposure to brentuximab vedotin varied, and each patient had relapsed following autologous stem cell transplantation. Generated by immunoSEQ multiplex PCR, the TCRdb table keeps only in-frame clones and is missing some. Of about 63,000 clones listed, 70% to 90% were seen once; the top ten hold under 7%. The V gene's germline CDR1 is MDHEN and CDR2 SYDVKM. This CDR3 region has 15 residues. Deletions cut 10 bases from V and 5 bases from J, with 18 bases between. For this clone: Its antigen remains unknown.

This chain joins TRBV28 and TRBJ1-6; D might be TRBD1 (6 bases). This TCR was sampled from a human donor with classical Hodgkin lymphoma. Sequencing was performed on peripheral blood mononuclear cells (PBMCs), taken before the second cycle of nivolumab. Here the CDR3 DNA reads TGTGCCACTAGGGGGGCGTGGGTAGATAATTCACCCCTCCACTTT. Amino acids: CATRGAWVDNSPLHF.